The sample holds a few counts of the clone carrying this T cell receptor (beta chain). The antigen remains unidentified. The data stem from a study of cytomegalovirus exposure and HLA in healthy donors. Findings and caveats of the study: Rarity held for most TCR sequences, but there were some public TCRs that occurred in many donors.

The study ran its PCR with 60 Vbeta and 13 Jbeta primers. Sequencing used immunoSEQ multiplex PCR; TCRdb keeps in-frame clones, though not all of them. Among 90,000 to 130,000 clones listed, 70% to 80% were seen once. The germline CDR1 and CDR2 sequences are GTSNPN and SVGIG (reference sequence). V trimming: 2 bases; J trimming: 1 base; junction bases outside the gene matches: 3. This CDR3 is built from 14 residues. This sequence joins TRBV30 and TRBJ1-1; 8 bases are shared with TRBD1. This clonotype originated in a woman under 30 in good health and CMV-seropositive. Specimen: PBMCs. CDR3 bases: TGTGCCTGGAGTCTAGGACAGGGGAACACTGAAGCTTTCTTT. It yields the protein CAWSLGQGNTEAFF.